The rows below give T cell receptor beta chains drawn from one sample of a study of T cells in Graves' hyperthyroidism and ophthalmopathy. TCRdb reprocessed the multiplex PCR reads with MiXCR, giving one entry per CDR3 protein. The sample contains fewer than 350,000 distinct CDR3 sequences, about 15% of which appear only once. The source material was blood. The source of these receptors is a woman in her forties or fifties with Graves' hyperthyroidism that later progressed to Graves' ophthalmopathy. Both conserved end residues are part of each CDR3. Fields, in order: V gene, J gene, D gene, clone size, CDR3 protein, CDR3 DNA. The D gene is left open where the match is weak. Only part of the rows carry a size: once, few, many, or a class if the clone is expanded.

TRBV6-5	TRBJ2-5	-	many	CASSNSARETQYF	TGTGCCAGCAGTAACTCGGCCCGGGAGACCCAGTACTTC
TRBV4-1	TRBJ2-2	TRBD2	few	CASSQFSGRAAGELFF	TGCGCCAGCAGCCAGTTTAGCGGGAGGGCCGCCGGGGAGCTGTTTTTT
TRBV5-1	TRBJ2-7	-	many	CASSRLDNSYEQYF	TGCGCCAGCAGCAGGTTGGACAACTCCTACGAGCAGTACTTC
TRBV6-1	TRBJ2-7	-	many	CASSPAQVFEQYF	TGTGCCAGCAGTCCCGCACAGGTCTTCGAGCAGTACTTC
TRBV6-2/TRBV6-3	TRBJ2-5	-	many	CASSYVSGEETQYF	TGTGCCAGCAGTTACGTGTCAGGGGAAGAGACCCAGTACTTC
TRBV6-1	TRBJ1-3	-	many	CATATSGNTIYF	TGTGCCACCGCCACCTCTGGAAACACCATATATTTT
TRBV5-1	TRBJ1-4	TRBD1	many	CASSLGTGGNEKLFF	TGCGCCAGCAGCCTCGGGACAGGGGGGAATGAAAAACTGTTTTTT
TRBV7-2	TRBJ1-1	-	many	CASSLGGGKTEAFF	TGTGCCAGCAGCTTAGGGGGGGGGAAGACTGAAGCTTTCTTT
TRBV5-1	TRBJ2-7	-	many	CASSLHQGTYEQYF	TGCGCCAGCAGCTTGCATCAGGGTACCTACGAGCAGTACTTC
TRBV11-2	TRBJ2-7	-	many	CASSQTRTLFSYEQYF	TGTGCCAGCAGCCAGACTAGAACTCTTTTCTCCTACGAGCAGTACTTC
TRBV9	TRBJ2-1	TRBD2	-	CASSVPSAGGTEQFF	TGTGCCAGCAGCGTACCCTCGGCGGGAGGGACTGAGCAGTTCTTC
TRBV25-1	TRBJ1-3	-	-	CASSELGGGSGNTIYF	TGTGCCAGCAGTGAATTAGGGGGTGGGTCTGGAAACACCATATATTTT